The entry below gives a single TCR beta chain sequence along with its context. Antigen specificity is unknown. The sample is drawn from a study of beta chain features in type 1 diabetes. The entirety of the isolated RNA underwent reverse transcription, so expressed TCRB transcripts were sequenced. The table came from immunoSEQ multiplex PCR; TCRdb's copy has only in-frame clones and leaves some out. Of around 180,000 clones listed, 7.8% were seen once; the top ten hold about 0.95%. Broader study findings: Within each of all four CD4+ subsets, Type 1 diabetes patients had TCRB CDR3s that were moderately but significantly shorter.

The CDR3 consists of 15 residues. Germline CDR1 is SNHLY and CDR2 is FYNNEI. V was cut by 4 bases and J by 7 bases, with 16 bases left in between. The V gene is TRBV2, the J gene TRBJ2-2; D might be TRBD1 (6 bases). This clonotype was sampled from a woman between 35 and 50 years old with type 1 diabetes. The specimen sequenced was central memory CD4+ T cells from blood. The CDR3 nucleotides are TGTGCCAGCAGTGTTGAGTCACAGGGCGGCGGGGAGCTGTTTTTT. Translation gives CASSVESQGGGELFF.